This T cell receptor beta chain was identified during a study of blood T cell repertoires in COVID-19. The V and J ends lost 2 bases and 7 bases respectively, with 12 bases between them. The CDR3 has 15 amino acids. Germline assignment: CDR1 MGHRA and CDR2 YSYEKL. Some clones are missing from TCRdb's copy, which holds only in-frame ones; the method was immunoSEQ multiplex PCR. The repertoire holds about 67,000 clones, around 85% seen once, with around 4.4% in the top ten. The rearrangement joins TRBV4-1 to TRBJ1-6; D remains ambiguous. Source material: peripheral blood. The sequence was collected from a man aged 45-65 years with active COVID-19. Here the CDR3 reads CASSQRTEGNSPLHF. For the CDR3, the DNA is TGCGCCAGCAGCCAACGAACAGAGGGAAATTCACCCCTCCACTTT.